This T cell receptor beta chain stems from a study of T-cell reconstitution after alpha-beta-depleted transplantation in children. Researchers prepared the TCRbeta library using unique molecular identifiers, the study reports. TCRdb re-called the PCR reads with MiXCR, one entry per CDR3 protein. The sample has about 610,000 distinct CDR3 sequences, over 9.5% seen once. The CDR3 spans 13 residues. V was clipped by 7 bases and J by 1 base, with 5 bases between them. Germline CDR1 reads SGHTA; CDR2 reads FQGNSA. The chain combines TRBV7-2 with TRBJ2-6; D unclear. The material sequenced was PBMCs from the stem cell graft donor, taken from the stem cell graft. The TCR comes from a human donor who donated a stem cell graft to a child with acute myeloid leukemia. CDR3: CASKGSGANVLTF. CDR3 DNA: TGTGCCAGCAAGGGATCTGGGGCCAACGTCCTGACTTTC.